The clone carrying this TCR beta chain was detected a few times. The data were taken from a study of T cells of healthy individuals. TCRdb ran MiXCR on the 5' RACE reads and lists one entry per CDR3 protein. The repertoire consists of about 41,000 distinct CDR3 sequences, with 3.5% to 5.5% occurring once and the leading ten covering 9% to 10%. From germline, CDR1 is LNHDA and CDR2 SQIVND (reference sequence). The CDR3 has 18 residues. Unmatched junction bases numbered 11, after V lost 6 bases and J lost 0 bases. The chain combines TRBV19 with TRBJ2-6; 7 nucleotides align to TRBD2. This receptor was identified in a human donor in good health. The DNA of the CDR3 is TGTGCCAGTAGCCTAGCGGTGGTTCAGAGCTCTGGGGCCAACGTCCTGACTTTC. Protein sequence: CASSLAVVQSSGANVLTF. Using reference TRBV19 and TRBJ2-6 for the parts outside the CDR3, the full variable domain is DGGITQSPKYLFRKEGQNVTLSCEQNLNHDAMYWYRQDPGQGLRLIYYSQIVNDFQKGDIAEGYSVSREKKESFPLTVTSAQKNPTAFYLCASSLAVVQSSGANVLTFGAGSRLTVL.